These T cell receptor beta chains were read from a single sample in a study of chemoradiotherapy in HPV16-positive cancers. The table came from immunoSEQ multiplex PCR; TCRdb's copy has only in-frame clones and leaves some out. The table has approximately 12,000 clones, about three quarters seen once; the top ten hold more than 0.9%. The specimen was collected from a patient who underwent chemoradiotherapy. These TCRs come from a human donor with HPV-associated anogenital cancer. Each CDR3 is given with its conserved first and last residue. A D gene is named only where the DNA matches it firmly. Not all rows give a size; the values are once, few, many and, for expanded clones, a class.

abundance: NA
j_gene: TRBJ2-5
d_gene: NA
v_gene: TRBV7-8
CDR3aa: CASNLGQEGETQYF
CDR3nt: TGTGCCAGCAACCTTGGACAGGAGGGAGAGACCCAGTACTTC

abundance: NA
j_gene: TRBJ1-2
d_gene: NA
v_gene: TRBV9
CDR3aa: CASSVGQGRGYTF
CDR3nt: TGTGCCAGCAGCGTTGGGCAGGGAAGGGGCTACACCTTC

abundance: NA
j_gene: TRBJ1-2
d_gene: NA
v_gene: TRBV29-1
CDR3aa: CSVDKGSYYGYTF
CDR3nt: TGCAGCGTTGATAAGGGGTCCTACTATGGCTACACCTTC

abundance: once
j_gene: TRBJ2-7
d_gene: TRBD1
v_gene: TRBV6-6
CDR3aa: CASSSMGNRGAYEQYF
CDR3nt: TGTGCCAGCAGTTCCATGGGGAACAGGGGGGCCTACGAGCAGTACTTC

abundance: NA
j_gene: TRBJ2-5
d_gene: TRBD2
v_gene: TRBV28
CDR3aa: CASRERGGQETQYF
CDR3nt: TGTGCCAGCAGGGAGCGGGGGGGCCAAGAGACCCAGTACTTC

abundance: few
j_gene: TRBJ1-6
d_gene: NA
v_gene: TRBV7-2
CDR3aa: CASSLVDRRVSPLHF
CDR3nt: TGTGCCAGCAGCTTAGTAGACAGAAGGGTTTCACCCCTCCACTTT

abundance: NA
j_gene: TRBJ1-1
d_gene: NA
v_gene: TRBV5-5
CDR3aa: CASSLVTYTEAFF
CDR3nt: TGTGCCAGCAGCTTAGTCACCTACACTGAAGCTTTCTTT

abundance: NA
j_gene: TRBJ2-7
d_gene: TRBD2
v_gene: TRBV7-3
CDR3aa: CASSFAPGLAGVYEQYF
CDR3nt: TGTGCCAGCAGCTTCGCCCCGGGACTAGCGGGAGTCTACGAGCAGTACTTC

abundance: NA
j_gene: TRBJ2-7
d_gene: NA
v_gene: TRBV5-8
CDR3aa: CASSLIRGNDQYYEQYF
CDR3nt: TGTGCCAGCAGCTTAATAAGGGGGAACGATCAATACTACGAGCAGTACTTC

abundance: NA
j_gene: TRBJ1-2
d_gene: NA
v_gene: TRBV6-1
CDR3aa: CASSERGRELVGYTF
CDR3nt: TGTGCCAGCAGTGAGCGGGGCAGGGAGTTAGTTGGCTACACCTTC

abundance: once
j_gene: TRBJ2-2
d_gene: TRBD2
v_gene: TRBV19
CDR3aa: CASSRGPSGRDTGELFF
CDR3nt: TGTGCCAGTAGTAGGGGACCTAGCGGGAGAGACACCGGGGAGCTGTTTTTT

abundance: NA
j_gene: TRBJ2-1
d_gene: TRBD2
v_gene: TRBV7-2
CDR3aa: CASSQVAGWERDEQFF
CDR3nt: TGTGCCAGCAGCCAGGTAGCGGGATGGGAGAGGGATGAGCAGTTCTTC

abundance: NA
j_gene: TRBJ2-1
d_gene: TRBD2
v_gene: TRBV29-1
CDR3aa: CSVGVAGLEQFF
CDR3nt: TGCAGCGTTGGGGTAGCGGGACTTGAGCAGTTCTTC

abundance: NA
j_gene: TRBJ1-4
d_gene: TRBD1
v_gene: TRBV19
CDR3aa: CASDGADRGNEKLFF
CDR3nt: TGTGCCAGTGACGGGGCCGACAGGGGGAATGAAAAACTGTTTTTT

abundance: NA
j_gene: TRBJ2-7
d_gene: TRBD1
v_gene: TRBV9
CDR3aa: CASSVGQASSYEQYF
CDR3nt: TGTGCCAGCAGCGTTGGACAGGCGAGCTCCTACGAGCAGTACTTC

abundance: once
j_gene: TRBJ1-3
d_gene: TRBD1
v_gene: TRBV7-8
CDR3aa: CASSLMGQDSGNTIYF
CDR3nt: TGTGCCAGCAGCTTAATGGGACAGGACTCTGGAAACACCATATATTTT

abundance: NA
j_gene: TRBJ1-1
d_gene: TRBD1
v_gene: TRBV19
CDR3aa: CASSFQSGQGNTEAFF
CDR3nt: TGTGCCAGTAGTTTCCAAAGCGGACAGGGGAACACTGAAGCTTTCTTT

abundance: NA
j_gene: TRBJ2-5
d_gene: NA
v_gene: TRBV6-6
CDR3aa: CASGPKETQYF
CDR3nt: TGTGCCAGCGGTCCCAAAGAGACCCAGTACTTC

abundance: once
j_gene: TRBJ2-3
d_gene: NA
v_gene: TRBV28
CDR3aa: CASSLASPLVTQYF
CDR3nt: TGTGCCAGCAGTTTGGCGAGCCCCTTAGTTACGCAGTATTTT

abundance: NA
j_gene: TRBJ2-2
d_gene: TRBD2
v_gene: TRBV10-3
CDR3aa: CAISGTSGGIGGELFF
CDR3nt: TGTGCCATCAGTGGCACTAGCGGGGGTATAGGCGGGGAGCTGTTTTTT

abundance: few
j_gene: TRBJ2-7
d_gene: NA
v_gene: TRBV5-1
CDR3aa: CASSLGSSDYEQYF
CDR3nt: TGCGCCAGCAGCTTGGGTTCTAGTGACTACGAGCAGTACTTC

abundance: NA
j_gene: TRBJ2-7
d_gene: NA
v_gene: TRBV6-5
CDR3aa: CASSYGPPGSHEQYF
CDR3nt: TGTGCCAGCAGTTACGGCCCTCCGGGGAGCCACGAGCAGTACTTC

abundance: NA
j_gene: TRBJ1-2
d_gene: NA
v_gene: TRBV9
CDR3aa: CASSVDPSKGYTF
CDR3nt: TGTGCCAGCAGCGTAGATCCGTCGAAAGGCTACACCTTC

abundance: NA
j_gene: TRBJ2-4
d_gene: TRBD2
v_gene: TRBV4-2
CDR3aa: CASSQPAGTSGSNIQYF
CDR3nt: TGTGCCAGCAGCCAACCCGCCGGGACTAGCGGGAGTAACATTCAGTACTTC

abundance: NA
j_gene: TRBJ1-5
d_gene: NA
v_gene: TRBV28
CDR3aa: CASSLVQGNQPQHF
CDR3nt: TGTGCCAGCAGTTTAGTGCAGGGAAATCAGCCCCAGCATTTT

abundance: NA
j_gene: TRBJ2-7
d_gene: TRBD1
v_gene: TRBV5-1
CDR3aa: CASSLGQGAREQYF
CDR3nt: TGCGCCAGCAGCTTGGGTCAGGGGGCAAGGGAGCAGTACTTC

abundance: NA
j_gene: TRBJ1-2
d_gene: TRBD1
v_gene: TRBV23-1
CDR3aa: CAPTDPGAPGQASYGYTF
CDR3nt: TGCGCCCCGACCGACCCCGGAGCTCCGGGACAGGCTAGTTATGGCTACACCTTC

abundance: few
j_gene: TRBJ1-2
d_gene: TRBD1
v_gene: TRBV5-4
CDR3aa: CASSPGTGNYGYTF
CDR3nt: TGTGCCAGCAGCCCGGGGACAGGGAACTATGGCTACACCTTC

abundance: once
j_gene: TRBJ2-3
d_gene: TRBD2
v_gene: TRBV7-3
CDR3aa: CASSLRWVAGRTDTQYF
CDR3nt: TGTGCCAGCAGCTTAAGGTGGGTAGCGGGACGCACAGATACGCAGTATTTT

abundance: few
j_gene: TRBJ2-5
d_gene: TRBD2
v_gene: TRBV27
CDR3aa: CASSSGLRRETQYF
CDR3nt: TGTGCCAGCAGTTCGGGACTAAGGAGAGAGACCCAGTACTTC

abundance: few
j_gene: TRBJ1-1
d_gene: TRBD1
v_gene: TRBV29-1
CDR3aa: CSVRQQGTEAFF
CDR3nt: TGCAGCGTGCGTCAACAGGGGACTGAAGCTTTCTTT

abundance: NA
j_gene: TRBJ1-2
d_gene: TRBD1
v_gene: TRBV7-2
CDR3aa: CASSLGQGNYGYTF
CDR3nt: TGTGCCAGCAGCTTAGGACAGGGGAACTATGGCTACACCTTC